The clone carrying this T cell receptor beta chain was observed once. These data originate in a study of PD-1 blockade in classical Hodgkin lymphoma. This sample's time point: cycle 4 day 1 (C4D1), after six to seven weeks of nivolumab. Each of the patients experienced relapse following autologous stem cell transplantation, and their brentuximab vedotin exposure differed. Assay used: immunoSEQ multiplex PCR; TCRdb lists only in-frame clones, some missing. Of 25,000 to 35,000 clones in the sample, about 70% were seen once. Germline assignment: CDR1 SGHTA and CDR2 FQGNSA. Trimming cost V 0 bases and J 0 bases, with 6 bases left between them. The CDR3 totals 15 residues.

The sample was peripheral blood mononuclear cells (PBMCs), taken before the fourth cycle of nivolumab. The origin of this receptor is a human donor with classical Hodgkin lymphoma. This sequence joins TRBV7-2 and TRBJ1-3; D ambiguous. This chain's CDR3 is CASSLAQSSGNTIYF. CDR3 bases: TGTGCCAGCAGCTTAGCTCAGAGCTCTGGAAACACCATATATTTT.